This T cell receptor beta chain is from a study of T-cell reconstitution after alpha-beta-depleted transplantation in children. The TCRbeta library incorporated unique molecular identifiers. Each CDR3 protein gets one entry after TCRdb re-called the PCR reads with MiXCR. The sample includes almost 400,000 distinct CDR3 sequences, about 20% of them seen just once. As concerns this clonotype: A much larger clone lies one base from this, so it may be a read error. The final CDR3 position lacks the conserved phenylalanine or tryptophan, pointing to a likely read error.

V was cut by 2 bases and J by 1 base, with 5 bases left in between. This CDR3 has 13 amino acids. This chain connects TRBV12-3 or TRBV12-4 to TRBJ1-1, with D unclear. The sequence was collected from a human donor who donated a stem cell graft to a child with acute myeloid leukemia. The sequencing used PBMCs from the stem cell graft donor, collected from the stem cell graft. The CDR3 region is CASSLKGNTEAFY. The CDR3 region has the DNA TGTGCCAGCAGTTTAAAGGGGAACACTGAAGCTTTCTAT.